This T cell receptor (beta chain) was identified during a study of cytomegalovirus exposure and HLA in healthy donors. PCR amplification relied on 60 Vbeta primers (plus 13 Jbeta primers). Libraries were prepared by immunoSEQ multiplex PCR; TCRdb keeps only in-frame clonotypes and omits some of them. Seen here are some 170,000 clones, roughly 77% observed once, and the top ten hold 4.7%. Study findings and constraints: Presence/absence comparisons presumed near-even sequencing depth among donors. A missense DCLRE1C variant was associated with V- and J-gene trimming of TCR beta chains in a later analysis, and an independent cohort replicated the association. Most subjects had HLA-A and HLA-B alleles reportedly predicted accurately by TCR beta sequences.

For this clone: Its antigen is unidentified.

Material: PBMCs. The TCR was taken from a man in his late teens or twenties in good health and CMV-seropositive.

DNA for the CDR3: TGTGCCAGCAGTCAGATGGGCGGGGGAACGAACACCGGGGAGCTGTTTTTT. This codes for CASSQMGGGTNTGELFF. The rearrangement uses TRBV28 and TRBJ2-2; 7 bases are shared with TRBD2. Germline CDR1 and CDR2: MDHEN and SYDVKM. CDR3 length equals 17 residues. J lost 0 bases, V lost 5 bases, and 9 bases had no gene match.